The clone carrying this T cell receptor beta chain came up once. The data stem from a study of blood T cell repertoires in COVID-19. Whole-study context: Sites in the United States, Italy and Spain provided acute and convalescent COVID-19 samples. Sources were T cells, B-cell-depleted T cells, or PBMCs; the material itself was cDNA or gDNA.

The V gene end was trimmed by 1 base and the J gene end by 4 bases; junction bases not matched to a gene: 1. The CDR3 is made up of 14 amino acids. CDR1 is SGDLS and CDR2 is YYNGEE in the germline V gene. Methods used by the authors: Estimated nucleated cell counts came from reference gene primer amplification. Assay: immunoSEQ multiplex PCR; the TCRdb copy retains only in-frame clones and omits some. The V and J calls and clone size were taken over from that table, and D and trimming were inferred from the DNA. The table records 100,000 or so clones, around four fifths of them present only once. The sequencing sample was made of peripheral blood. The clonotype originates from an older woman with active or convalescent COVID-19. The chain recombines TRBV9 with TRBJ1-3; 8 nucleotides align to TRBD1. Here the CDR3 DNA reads TGTGCCAGCAGCGTACAGGGGGCCGGAAACACCATATATTTT. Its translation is CASSVQGAGNTIYF.